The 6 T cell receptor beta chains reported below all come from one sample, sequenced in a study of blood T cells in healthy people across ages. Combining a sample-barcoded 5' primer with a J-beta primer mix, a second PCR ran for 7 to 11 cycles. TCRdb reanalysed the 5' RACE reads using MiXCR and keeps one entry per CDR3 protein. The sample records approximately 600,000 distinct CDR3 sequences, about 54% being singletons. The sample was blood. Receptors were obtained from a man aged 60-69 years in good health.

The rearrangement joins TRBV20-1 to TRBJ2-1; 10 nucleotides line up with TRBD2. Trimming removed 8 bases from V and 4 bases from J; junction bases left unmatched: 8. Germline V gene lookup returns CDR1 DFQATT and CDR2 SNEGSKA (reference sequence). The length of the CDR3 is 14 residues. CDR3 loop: CSTTPSGGYNEQFF. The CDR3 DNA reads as TGCAGTACTACACCTAGCGGGGGTTACAATGAGCAGTTCTTC.

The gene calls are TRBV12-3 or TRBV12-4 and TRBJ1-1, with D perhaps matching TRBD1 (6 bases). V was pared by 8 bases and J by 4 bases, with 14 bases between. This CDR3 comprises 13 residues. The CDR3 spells CASRGGWSTEAFF. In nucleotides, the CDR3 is TGTGCCAGCCGAGGGGGATGGTCCACTGAAGCTTTCTTT.

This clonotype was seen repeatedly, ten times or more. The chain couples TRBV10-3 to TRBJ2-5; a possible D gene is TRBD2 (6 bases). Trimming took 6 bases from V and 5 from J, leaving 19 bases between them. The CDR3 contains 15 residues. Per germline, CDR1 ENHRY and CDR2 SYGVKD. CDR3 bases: TGTGCCATCAGCGACCCGGGAGTGAAATGGGAGACCCAGTACTTC. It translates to CAISDPGVKWETQYF.

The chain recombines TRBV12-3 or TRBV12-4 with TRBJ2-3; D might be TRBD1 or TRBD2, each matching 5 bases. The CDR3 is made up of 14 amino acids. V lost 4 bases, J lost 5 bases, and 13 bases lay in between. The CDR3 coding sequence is TGTGCCAGCAGTTCCCTAATTGGGGGAGATACGCAGTATTTT. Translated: CASSSLIGGDTQYF.

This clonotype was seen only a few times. DNA for the CDR3: TGTGCCAGCAGCGCCCGGACAGGGGATCGGGAGACCCAGTACTTC. It yields the protein CASSARTGDRETQYF. This chain links TRBV11-3 with TRBJ2-5, with 9 bases aligning to TRBD1. Trimming took 5 bases from V and 5 from J; bases not matched to a gene: 9. Looked up from germline, CDR1 is SGHNT and CDR2 is YENEEA. The CDR3 is 15 residues long.

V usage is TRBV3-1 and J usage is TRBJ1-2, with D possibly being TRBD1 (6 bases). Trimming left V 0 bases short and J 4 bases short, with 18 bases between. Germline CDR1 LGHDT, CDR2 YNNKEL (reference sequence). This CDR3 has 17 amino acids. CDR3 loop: CASSQEDLGAPIYGYTF. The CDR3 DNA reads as TGTGCCAGCAGCCAAGAAGATTTGGGGGCGCCTATCTATGGCTACACCTTC.